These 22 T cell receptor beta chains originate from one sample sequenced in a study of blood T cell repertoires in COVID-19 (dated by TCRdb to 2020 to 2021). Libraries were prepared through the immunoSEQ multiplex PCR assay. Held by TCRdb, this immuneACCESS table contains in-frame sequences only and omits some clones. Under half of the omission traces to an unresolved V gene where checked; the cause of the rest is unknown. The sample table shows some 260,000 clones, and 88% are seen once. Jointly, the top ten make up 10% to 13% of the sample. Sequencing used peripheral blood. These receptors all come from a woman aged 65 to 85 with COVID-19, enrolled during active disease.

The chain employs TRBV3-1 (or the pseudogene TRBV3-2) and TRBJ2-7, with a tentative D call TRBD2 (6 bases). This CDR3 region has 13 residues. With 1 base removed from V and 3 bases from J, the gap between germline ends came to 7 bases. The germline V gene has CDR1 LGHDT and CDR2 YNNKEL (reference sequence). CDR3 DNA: TGTGCCAGCAGCCAAGTTAGCGGCTACGAGCAGTACTTC. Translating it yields CASSQVSGYEQYF.

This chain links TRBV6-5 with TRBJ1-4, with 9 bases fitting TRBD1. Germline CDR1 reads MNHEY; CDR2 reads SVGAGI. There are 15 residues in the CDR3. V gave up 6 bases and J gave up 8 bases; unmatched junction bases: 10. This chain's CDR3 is CASSYTGGLEEKLFF. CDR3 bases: TGTGCCAGCAGCTACACAGGGGGCCTTGAAGAAAAACTGTTTTTT.

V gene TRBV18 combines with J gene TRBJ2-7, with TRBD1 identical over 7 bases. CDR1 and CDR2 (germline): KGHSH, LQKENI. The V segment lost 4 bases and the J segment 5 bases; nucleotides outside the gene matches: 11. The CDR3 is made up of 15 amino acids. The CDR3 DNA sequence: TGTGCCAGCTCACGGGGACAGAGCCTAGGCCACGAGCAGTACTTC. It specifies CASSRGQSLGHEQYF.

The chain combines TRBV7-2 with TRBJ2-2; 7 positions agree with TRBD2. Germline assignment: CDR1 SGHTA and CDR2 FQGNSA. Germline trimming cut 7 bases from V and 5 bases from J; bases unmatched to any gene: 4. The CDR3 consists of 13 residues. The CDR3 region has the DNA TGTGCCAGCACCCGACTAGCTACCGGGGAGCTGTTTTTT. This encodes CASTRLATGELFF.

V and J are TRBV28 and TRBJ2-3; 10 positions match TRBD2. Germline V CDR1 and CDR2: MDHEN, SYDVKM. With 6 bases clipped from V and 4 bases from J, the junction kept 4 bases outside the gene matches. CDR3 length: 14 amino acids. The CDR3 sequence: CASSIAGGSDTQYF. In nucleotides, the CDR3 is TGTGCCAGCAGCATAGCGGGAGGTTCAGATACGCAGTATTTT.

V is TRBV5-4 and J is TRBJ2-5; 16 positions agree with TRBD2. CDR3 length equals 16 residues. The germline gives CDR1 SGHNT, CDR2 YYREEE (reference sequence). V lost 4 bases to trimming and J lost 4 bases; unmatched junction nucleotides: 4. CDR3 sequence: CASSPGLAGGRETQYF. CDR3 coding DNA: TGTGCCAGCAGCCCGGGACTAGCGGGAGGGAGAGAGACCCAGTACTTC.

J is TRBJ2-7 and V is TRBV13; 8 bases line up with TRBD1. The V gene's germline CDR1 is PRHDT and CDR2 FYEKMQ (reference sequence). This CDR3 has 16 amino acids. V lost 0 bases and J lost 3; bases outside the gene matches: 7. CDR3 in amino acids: CASSLGLQGANYEQYF. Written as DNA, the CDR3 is TGTGCCAGCAGCTTAGGCCTTCAGGGGGCCAACTACGAGCAGTACTTC.

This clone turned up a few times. The chain's CDR3 is CAGAGVSSETQYF. CDR3 DNA sequence: TGTGCCGGTGCCGGGGTGTCTTCAGAGACCCAGTACTTC. This chain joins TRBV7-9 and TRBJ2-5; D is perhaps TRBD2 (5 bases). V lost 11 bases and J 4 bases, leaving 17 bases between the germline ends. Germline V lookup: CDR1 SEHNR, CDR2 FQNEAQ (reference sequence). This CDR3 has 13 residues.

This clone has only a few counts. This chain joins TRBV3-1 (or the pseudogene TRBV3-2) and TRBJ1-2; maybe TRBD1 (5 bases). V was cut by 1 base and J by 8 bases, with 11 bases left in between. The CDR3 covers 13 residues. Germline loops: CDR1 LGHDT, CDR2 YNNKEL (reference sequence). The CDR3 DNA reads TGTGCCAGCAGCCAAGTGACAGATGGGGGCTACACCTTC. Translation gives CASSQVTDGGYTF.

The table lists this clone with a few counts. The CDR3, as DNA: TGTGCCAGCAGTGATTCCGGGGGGAGCCAGCCCCAGCATTTT. Translation: CASSDSGGSQPQHF. This rearrangement joins TRBV2 to TRBJ1-5; weak D call: TRBD1 (5 bases). V was shortened by 3 bases and J by 7 bases, with 13 bases between the two germline ends. The CDR3 consists of 14 residues. Per germline, CDR1 SNHLY and CDR2 FYNNEI.

The CDR3 nucleotides read TGTGCCAGCAGTTCCCACTCCGAGACGGGACAGGGAAATGAAAAACTGTTTTTT. This codes for CASSSHSETGQGNEKLFF. This chain links TRBV28 with TRBJ1-4, with TRBD1 identical over 9 bases. Germline CDR1 MDHEN, CDR2 SYDVKM. The trim removed 4 bases at V and 5 bases at J, leaving 14 bases unmatched. The CDR3 length is 18 residues.

The CDR3 spells CAISETSGRGAKNIQYF. Here the CDR3 DNA reads TGTGCCATCAGTGAGACTAGCGGGAGGGGAGCCAAAAACATTCAGTACTTC. The rearrangement joins TRBV10-3 to TRBJ2-4; TRBD2 matches at 13 bases. CDR1 is ENHRY, CDR2 SYGVKD, per germline. Trimming removed 2 bases from V and 0 bases from J; junction bases left unmatched: 1. The CDR3 covers 17 residues.

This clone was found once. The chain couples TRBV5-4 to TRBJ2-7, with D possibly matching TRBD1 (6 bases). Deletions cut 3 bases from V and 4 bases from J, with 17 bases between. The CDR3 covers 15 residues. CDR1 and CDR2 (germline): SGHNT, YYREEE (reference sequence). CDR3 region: CASSSRGGRGYEQYF. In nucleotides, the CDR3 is TGTGCCAGCAGCTCCCGTGGGGGCAGGGGATACGAGCAGTACTTC. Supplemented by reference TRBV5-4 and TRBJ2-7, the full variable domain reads ETGVTQSPTHLIKTRGQQVTLRCSSQSGHNTVSWYQQALGQGPQFIFQYYREEENGRGNFPPRFSGLQFPNYSSELNVNALELDDSALYLCASSSRGGRGYEQYFGPGTRLTVT.

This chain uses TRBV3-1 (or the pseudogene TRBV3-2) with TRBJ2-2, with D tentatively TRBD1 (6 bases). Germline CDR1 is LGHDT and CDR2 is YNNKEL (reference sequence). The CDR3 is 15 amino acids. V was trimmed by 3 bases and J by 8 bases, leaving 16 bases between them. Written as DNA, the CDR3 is TGTGCCAGCAGCCATCGGGGCAGGGGCGGAGGGGAGCTGTTTTTT. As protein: CASSHRGRGGGELFF.

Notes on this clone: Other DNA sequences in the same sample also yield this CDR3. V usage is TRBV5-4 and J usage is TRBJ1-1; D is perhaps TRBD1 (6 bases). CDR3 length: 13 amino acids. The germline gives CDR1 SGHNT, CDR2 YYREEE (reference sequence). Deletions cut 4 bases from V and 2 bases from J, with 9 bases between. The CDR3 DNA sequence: TGTGCCAGCAGCGTACAGGGAAACACTGAAGCTTTCTTT. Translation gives CASSVQGNTEAFF.

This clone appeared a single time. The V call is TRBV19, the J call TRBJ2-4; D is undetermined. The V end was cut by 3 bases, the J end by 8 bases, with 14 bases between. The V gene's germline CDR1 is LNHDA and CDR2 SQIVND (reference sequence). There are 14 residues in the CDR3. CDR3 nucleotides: TGTGCCAGTAGTATTGGTGAGACCCGGGACATTCAGTACTTC. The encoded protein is CASSIGETRDIQYF. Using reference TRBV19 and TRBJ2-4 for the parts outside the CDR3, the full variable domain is DGGITQSPKYLFRKEGQNVTLSCEQNLNHDAMYWYRQDPGQGLRLIYYSQIVNDFQKGDIAEGYSVSREKKESFPLTVTSAQKNPTAFYLCASSIGETRDIQYFGAGTRLSVL.

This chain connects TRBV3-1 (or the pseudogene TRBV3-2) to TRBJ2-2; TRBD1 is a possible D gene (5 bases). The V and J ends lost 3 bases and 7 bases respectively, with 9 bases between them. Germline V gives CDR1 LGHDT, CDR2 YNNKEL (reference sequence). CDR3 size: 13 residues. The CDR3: CASSQAGFGELFF. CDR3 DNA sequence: TGTGCCAGCAGCCAGGCAGGGTTCGGGGAGCTGTTTTTT.

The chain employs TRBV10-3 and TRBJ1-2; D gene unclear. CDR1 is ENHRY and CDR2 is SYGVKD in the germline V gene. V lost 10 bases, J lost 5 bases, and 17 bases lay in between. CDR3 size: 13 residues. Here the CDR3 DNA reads TGTGCCACCTCCCCCGGGAATGAGTATGGCTACACCTTC. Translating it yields CATSPGNEYGYTF.

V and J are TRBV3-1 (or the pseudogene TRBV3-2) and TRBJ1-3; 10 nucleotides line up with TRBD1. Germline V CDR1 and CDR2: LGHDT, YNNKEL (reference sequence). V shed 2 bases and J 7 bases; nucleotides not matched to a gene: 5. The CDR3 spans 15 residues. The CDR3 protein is CASSQMSGQGNTIYF. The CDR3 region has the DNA TGTGCCAGCAGCCAAATGTCGGGACAGGGGAACACCATATATTTT.

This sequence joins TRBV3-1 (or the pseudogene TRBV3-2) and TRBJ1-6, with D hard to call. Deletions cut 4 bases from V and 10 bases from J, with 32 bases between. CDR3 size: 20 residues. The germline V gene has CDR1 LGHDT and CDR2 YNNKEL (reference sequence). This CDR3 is CASSPSVPLPEAYFMSPLHF. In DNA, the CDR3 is TGTGCCAGCAGCCCCAGCGTGCCTTTACCGGAGGCCTATTTTATGTCACCCCTCCACTTT.

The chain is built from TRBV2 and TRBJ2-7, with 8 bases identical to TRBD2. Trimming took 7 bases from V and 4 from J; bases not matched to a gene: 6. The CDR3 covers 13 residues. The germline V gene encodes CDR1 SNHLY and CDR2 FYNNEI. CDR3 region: CASTLREDYEQYF. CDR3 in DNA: TGTGCCAGCACCTTGCGGGAGGATTACGAGCAGTACTTC.

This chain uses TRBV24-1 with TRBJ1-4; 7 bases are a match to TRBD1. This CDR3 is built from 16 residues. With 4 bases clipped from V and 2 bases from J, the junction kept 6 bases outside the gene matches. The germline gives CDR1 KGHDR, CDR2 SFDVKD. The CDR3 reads CATSDAAGGTNEKLFF. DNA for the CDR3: TGTGCCACCAGTGACGCAGCAGGGGGGACTAATGAAAAACTGTTTTTT.